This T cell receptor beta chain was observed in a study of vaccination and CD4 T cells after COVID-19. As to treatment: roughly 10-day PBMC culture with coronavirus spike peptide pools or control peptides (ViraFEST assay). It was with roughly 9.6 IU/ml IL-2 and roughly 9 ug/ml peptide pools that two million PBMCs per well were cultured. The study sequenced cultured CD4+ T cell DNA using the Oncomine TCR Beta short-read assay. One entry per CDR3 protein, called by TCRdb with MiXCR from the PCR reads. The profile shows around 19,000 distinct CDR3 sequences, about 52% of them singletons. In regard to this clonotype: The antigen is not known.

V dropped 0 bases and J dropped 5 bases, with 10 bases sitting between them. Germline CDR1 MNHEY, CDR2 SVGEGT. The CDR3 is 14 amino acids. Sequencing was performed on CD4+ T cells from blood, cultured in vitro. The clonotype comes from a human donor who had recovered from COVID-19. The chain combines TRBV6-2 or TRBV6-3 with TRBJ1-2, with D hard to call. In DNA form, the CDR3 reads TGTGCCAGCAGTTACTCGTCTCCACGGTATGGCTACACCTTC. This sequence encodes CASSYSSPRYGYTF.